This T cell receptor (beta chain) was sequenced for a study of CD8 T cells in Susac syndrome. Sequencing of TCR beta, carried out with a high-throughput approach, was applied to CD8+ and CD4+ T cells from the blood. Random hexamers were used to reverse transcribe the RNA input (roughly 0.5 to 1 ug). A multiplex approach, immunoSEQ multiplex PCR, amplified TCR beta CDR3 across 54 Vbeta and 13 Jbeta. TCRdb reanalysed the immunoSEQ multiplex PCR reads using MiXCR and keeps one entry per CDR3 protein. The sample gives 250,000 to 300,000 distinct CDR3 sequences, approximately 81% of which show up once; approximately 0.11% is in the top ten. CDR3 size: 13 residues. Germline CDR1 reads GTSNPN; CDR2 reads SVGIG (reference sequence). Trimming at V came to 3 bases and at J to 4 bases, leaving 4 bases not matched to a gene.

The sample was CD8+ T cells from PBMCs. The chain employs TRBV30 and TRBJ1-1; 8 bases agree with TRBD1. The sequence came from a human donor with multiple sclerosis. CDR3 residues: CAWSSGGVTEAFF. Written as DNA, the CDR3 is TGTGCCTGGAGCTCAGGGGGCGTCACTGAAGCTTTCTTT.